The T cell receptor (beta chain) under discussion was sequenced for a study of cytomegalovirus exposure and HLA in healthy donors. On the study more broadly: A later analysis reported the same platform for the 90 to 150 validation repertoires and the 666 first-cohort repertoires.

The data were produced by immunoSEQ multiplex PCR, yet TCRdb's version contains in-frame clones alone and is incomplete. The sample carries roughly 90,000 clones, around 84% recorded once. V was trimmed by 0 bases and J by 2 bases, leaving 9 bases between them. This CDR3 is 16 amino acids long. The germline V gene encodes CDR1 SGHRS and CDR2 YFSETQ. The validation cohort, a group of roughly 120 subjects, included the donors and was separate from the roughly 670-subject first cohort. This clone occurred a few times. Sequencing was done on a sample of PBMCs. The rearrangement joins TRBV5-1 to TRBJ2-6, with a possible D match to TRBD1 (5 bases). This TCR came from a man between 18 and 29 years old in good health and CMV-seropositive. The CDR3 here is CASSLAKGTGANVLTF. The CDR3 region has the DNA TGCGCCAGCAGCTTGGCCAAGGGGACTGGGGCCAACGTCCTGACTTTC.